This TCR beta chain was sequenced during a study of early T cells in non-severe SARS-CoV-2 infection. Study details: Whole-blood bulk RNA, unsorted, was sequenced, and chains were unpaired.

Each cDNA molecule carried a unique molecular identifier. Each CDR3 protein gets one entry after TCRdb re-called the 5' RACE reads with MiXCR. Of more than 20,000 distinct CDR3 sequences listed, around 4.4% are singletons. This CDR3 region has 15 residues. Trimming shortened V by 7 bases and J by 2 bases, and 19 bases separated the two germline ends. Germline-derived CDR1 and CDR2 are SQVTM and ANQGSEA. This receptor was identified in an adult who was a healthcare worker with PCR-confirmed SARS-CoV-2 infection or an uninfected control (not recorded which). This chain joins TRBV29-1 and TRBJ2-3, with D possibly being TRBD2 (6 bases). The material sequenced was whole blood. CDR3 residues: CSAQGRDSITDTQYF. CDR3 nucleotides: TGCAGCGCCCAAGGCAGGGACTCTATCACAGATACGCAGTATTTT.